The next 22 T cell receptor beta chains were all read from a single sample in a study of cytomegalovirus exposure and HLA in healthy donors. 13 Jbeta primers and 60 Vbeta primers were used for the PCR. Profiling relied on immunoSEQ multiplex PCR, and the TCRdb table lists in-frame clones only, not all of them. The table records over 100,000 clones, roughly three fifths of them present only once. Sequencing was done on a sample of PBMCs. All receptors derive from a woman between 35 and 50 years old in good health and CMV-seronegative.

This chain connects TRBV19 to TRBJ2-7; 9 nucleotides line up with TRBD1. Trimming cost V 5 bases and J 3 bases; bases outside gene matches: 5. CDR1 and CDR2 from the germline V gene are LNHDA and SQIVND (reference sequence). This CDR3 is 14 amino acids long. The CDR3 DNA follows: TGTGCCAGTAGTCCCCGGGACAGGGTCTACGAGCAGTACTTC. Encoded protein: CASSPRDRVYEQYF.

The rearrangement links TRBV19 to TRBJ2-5; 12 bases line up with TRBD2. The trim removed 4 bases at V and 5 bases at J, leaving 8 bases unmatched. CDR1 is LNHDA and CDR2 is SQIVND in the germline V gene (reference sequence). The CDR3 has 16 amino acids. The CDR3 coding sequence is TGTGCCAGTAGTAATCCTAGCGGGGGGGTAGAGGAGACCCAGTACTTC. This encodes CASSNPSGGVEETQYF.

The chain joins TRBV19 to TRBJ2-3, with a tentative D call TRBD1 (6 bases). Trimming took 5 bases from V and 2 from J, leaving 11 bases between them. The CDR3 covers 14 residues. Germline assignment: CDR1 LNHDA and CDR2 SQIVND (reference sequence). The CDR3 DNA reads TGTGCCAGTAGTTTCAGGGGAGTCACAGATACGCAGTATTTT. It codes for CASSFRGVTDTQYF.

The chain combines TRBV27 with TRBJ1-3; D call uncertain. CDR1 is MNHEY and CDR2 is SMNVEV in the germline V gene (reference sequence). V was pared by 8 bases and J by 4 bases, with 9 bases between. This CDR3 has 12 amino acids. CDR3 coding DNA: TGTGCCAGCGCCGGGAACGGAAACACCATATATTTT. It is translated as CASAGNGNTIYF.

V is TRBV6-5 and J is TRBJ1-1, with 7 bases lining up with TRBD1. The CDR3 covers 14 residues. Germline loops: CDR1 MNHEY, CDR2 SVGAGI. V gave up 4 bases and J gave up 6 bases; unmatched junction bases: 8. CDR3 protein: CASSFPGGGAEAFF. The CDR3 DNA reads as TGTGCCAGCAGTTTTCCAGGGGGAGGAGCTGAAGCTTTCTTT.

With respect to this clone: The junction differs from germline at one of its ends, possibly a read error. The V call is TRBV13, the J call TRBJ2-7, with 10 bases fitting TRBD1. Germline V gene data show CDR1 as PRHDT and CDR2 as FYEKMQ (reference sequence). The CDR3 extends over 15 amino acids. CDR3 in amino acids: CASSSSGQGSSEQYF. The DNA of the CDR3 is TGTGCCAGCAGCTCGTCGGGACAGGGGTCCTCCGAGCAGTACTTC.

The chain uses TRBV2 and TRBJ2-4; D is ambiguous. CDR1 is SNHLY and CDR2 is FYNNEI in the germline V gene. V lost 3 bases to trimming and J lost 16 bases, with 13 bases between them. The CDR3 totals 11 residues. CDR3 nucleotides: TGTGCCAGCAGTGACCGACACCAACCTTACTTC. Encoded protein: CASSDRHQPYF.

The chain joins TRBV19 to TRBJ2-7; no reliable D call. In germline, CDR1 is LNHDA, CDR2 SQIVND (reference sequence). Deletions cut 2 bases from V and 2 bases from J, with 10 bases between. This CDR3 comprises 14 residues. CDR3: CASSIQAEAYEQYF. For the CDR3, the DNA is TGTGCCAGTAGTATACAGGCAGAAGCCTACGAGCAGTACTTC.

This rearrangement joins TRBV7-3 to TRBJ2-1, with 9 bases matching TRBD1. CDR1 and CDR2 (germline): SGHTA, FQGTGA. CDR3 size: 15 residues. After removal of 3 bases from V and 1 base from J, the junction contained 1 base not matched to a gene. The chain's CDR3 is CASSFDRGSYNEQFF. DNA for the CDR3: TGTGCCAGCAGCTTCGACAGGGGGTCCTACAATGAGCAGTTCTTC.

In this sample, this clone turned up once. This chain connects TRBV28 to TRBJ1-2; 10 nucleotides agree with TRBD1. Trimming removed 4 bases from V and 5 bases from J; junction bases left unmatched: 4. The V gene's germline CDR1 is MDHEN and CDR2 SYDVKM. This CDR3 region has 14 residues. This CDR3 reads CASSSTGGGYGYTF. The CDR3 nucleotides read TGTGCCAGCAGTTCGACAGGGGGCGGATATGGCTACACCTTC.

V gene TRBV9 combines with J gene TRBJ2-3, with D hard to call. This CDR3 has 14 residues. The V end was cut by 4 bases, the J end by 4 bases, with 13 bases between. Germline-derived CDR1 and CDR2 are SGDLS and YYNGEE. CDR3 bases: TGTGCCAGCAGCCCCCAAAGCTCCTCAGATACGCAGTATTTT. Amino acids: CASSPQSSSDTQYF.

This chain links TRBV9 with TRBJ2-3, with a weak D call TRBD1 (6 bases). CDR3 length equals 16 residues. Between the trimmed V and J ends, which lost 0 bases and 3 bases, there was a span of 14 bases. Germline V gene sequence: CDR1 SGDLS, CDR2 YYNGEE. The CDR3 here is CASSVGGQGRTDTQYF. Written as DNA, the CDR3 is TGTGCCAGCAGCGTAGGGGGGCAGGGCAGGACAGATACGCAGTATTTT.

This clone was seen a handful of times. This sequence joins TRBV10-3 and TRBJ2-4; 10 bases line up with TRBD1. This CDR3 has 18 amino acids. Germline assignment: CDR1 ENHRY and CDR2 SYGVKD. V was pared by 0 bases and J by 3 bases, with 8 bases of the junction left unmatched. CDR3 sequence reads: CAISESTGDRGRKNIQYF. The CDR3 DNA is TGTGCCATCAGTGAGTCGACGGGAGACAGGGGGCGCAAAAACATTCAGTACTTC.

The rearrangement links TRBV6-6 to TRBJ1-3; D is undetermined. Germline loops: CDR1 MNHNY, CDR2 SVGAGI (reference sequence). V was shortened by 5 bases and J by 1 base, with 6 bases between the two germline ends. The CDR3 has 13 residues. The CDR3 nucleotides read TGTGCCAGCAGTCTCACATCTGGAAACACCATATATTTT. Encoded protein: CASSLTSGNTIYF.

This clone has only one observation. This CDR3 reads CASSPPTGGIYTEAFF. The CDR3 DNA reads TGTGCCAGTAGTCCCCCAACAGGGGGAATTTATACTGAAGCTTTCTTT. V usage is TRBV19 and J usage is TRBJ1-1, with 8 bases fitting TRBD1. V was clipped by 5 bases and J by 5 bases; unmatched bases: 13. Germline V CDR1 and CDR2: LNHDA, SQIVND (reference sequence). The CDR3 has 16 amino acids.

The chain carries TRBV18 and TRBJ1-4; 7 positions agree with TRBD1. Germline CDR1 reads KGHSH; CDR2 reads LQKENI. The V gene end was trimmed by 3 bases and the J gene end by 10 bases; junction bases not matched to a gene: 5. There are 13 residues in the CDR3. CDR3: CASSPPSGGKLFF. The CDR3 bases are TGTGCCAGCTCACCGCCTTCAGGGGGAAAACTGTTTTTT.

The V call is TRBV4-1, the J call TRBJ1-4; D might be TRBD1 (6 bases). The germline V and J ends were trimmed by 1 base and 7 bases, with 13 bases remaining between them. The CDR3 runs 15 residues. Germline V gene data show CDR1 as MGHRA and CDR2 as YSYEKL. DNA for the CDR3: TGCGCCAGCAGCCAAGGTCCCAGGGGCGTTGAAAAACTGTTTTTT. This codes for CASSQGPRGVEKLFF.

The chain recombines TRBV27 with TRBJ1-5, with D uncertain. Trimming stripped 4 bases from V and 5 bases from J, with 21 bases between. There are 17 residues in the CDR3. The germline V gene encodes CDR1 MNHEY and CDR2 SMNVEV (reference sequence). The CDR3 region is CASSSLSNSGYHQPQHF. Written as DNA, the CDR3 is TGTGCCAGCAGTTCCCTCTCCAATTCAGGTTACCATCAGCCCCAGCATTTT.

In its sample, this clone was seen a few times. The CDR3 coding sequence is TGTGCCAGCAGTTTGTACAGGGAGGGGGGCTACACCTTC. This encodes CASSLYREGGYTF. The rearrangement joins TRBV27 to TRBJ1-2, with D possibly TRBD1 on 6 matching bases. V gave up 3 bases and J gave up 8 bases, with 13 bases separating them. This CDR3 is 13 amino acids long. CDR1 MNHEY and CDR2 SMNVEV come from the germline V gene (reference sequence).

The V call is TRBV27, the J call TRBJ2-3, with 7 bases identical to TRBD1. Trimming took 5 bases from V and 1 from J; bases not matched to a gene: 3. CDR3 size: 14 residues. CDR1 and CDR2 (germline): MNHEY, SMNVEV (reference sequence). The CDR3: CASSRDRGTDTQYF. CDR3 nucleotide sequence: TGTGCCAGCAGTCGCGACAGGGGCACAGATACGCAGTATTTT.

This clone appeared a single time. The chain is built from TRBV30 and TRBJ2-7; D is unclear. V was pared by 5 bases and J by 0 bases, with 8 bases between. The CDR3 sequence is 12 residues long. In germline, CDR1 is GTSNPN, CDR2 SVGIG (reference sequence). For the CDR3, the DNA is TGTGCCTGGGACGACAACTCCTACGAGCAGTACTTC. Encoded protein: CAWDDNSYEQYF.

To note about this clone: The same CDR3 is also encoded by other DNA sequences in this sample. J is TRBJ1-1 and V is TRBV18; D gene uncertain. Germline V gene data show CDR1 as KGHSH and CDR2 as LQKENI. V dropped 3 bases and J dropped 1 base, with 9 bases sitting between them. The CDR3 sequence is 14 residues long. In DNA, the CDR3 is TGTGCCAGCTCACCCCTCGATAGGAACACTGAAGCTTTCTTT. Translating it yields CASSPLDRNTEAFF.